This T cell receptor (beta chain) originates from a study of shared clonotypes between healthy human individuals. Genomic DNA for unsorted samples, which was extracted with the QIAamp DNA Blood Mini kit, came from some 90 million PBMCs. In replicate PCRs of unsorted PBMC, around 310 ng DNA, around 30,000 T cell genomes, was used. In the authors' methods: Junction-only sequences without quality scores were provided by ImmunoSEQ, so filtering was different. Data came from immunoSEQ multiplex PCR; TCRdb stores just in-frame clones and leaves some out. V, J and clone size are those of that table, while D and trimming were read from the DNA. The repertoire consists of some 490,000 clones, with around 73% occurring once and the leading ten covering 12%. V was clipped by 4 bases and J by 2 bases; unmatched bases: 5. CDR3 length: 14 amino acids. Looked up from germline, CDR1 is KGHSY and CDR2 is FQNENV.

Sequencing was done on a sample of PBMCs. The chain is built from TRBV16 and TRBJ2-7, with TRBD1 identical over 7 bases. This receptor was obtained from a woman in her thirties or forties in good health. Some clones in this sample may be carry-over from other donors' samples. CDR3 nucleotides: TGTGCCAGCAGCCCGGGACAGACCACCTACGAGCAGTACTTC. This sequence encodes CASSPGQTTYEQYF.